This T cell receptor beta chain is drawn from a study of T cells in Graves' hyperthyroidism and ophthalmopathy. Study outcomes and limitations: Ophthalmopathy was identified by the model a median approximately 6.9 months ahead of onset. Blood samples included most of the expanded thyroid clonotypes exceeding 0.001.

Concerning this clonotype: The antigen remains unidentified.

The investigators amplified TCR beta CDR3 regions from RNA transcripts. Using the HTBI primer set, a first-round RT-PCR was run on the TCR CDR3. Using its own MiXCR run on the multiplex PCR reads, TCRdb lists one record per CDR3 protein. Counted here are 550,000 to 850,000 distinct CDR3 sequences, about 17% occurring once; the ten biggest clones make up over 15%. Extraction of PBMCs used roughly 9.4 ml of fresh peripheral blood. The sample taken for sequencing was blood. The sequence was collected from a woman in her forties or fifties with Graves' hyperthyroidism that later progressed to Graves' ophthalmopathy.

CDR3 residues: CASSVAGGSGANVLTF. CDR3 coding DNA: TGTGCCAGCAGCGTAGCGGGAGGGTCTGGGGCCAACGTCCTGACTTTC. V and J are TRBV9 and TRBJ2-6, with 8 positions matching TRBD2. Germline V gene lookup returns CDR1 SGDLS and CDR2 YYNGEE. With V trimmed by 0 bases and J by 1 base, 0 bases remained unmatched. The CDR3 has 16 residues.